Listed below are T cell receptor beta chains from one sample, sequenced in a study of blood T cell repertoires in COVID-19. Profiled with immunoSEQ multiplex PCR; TCRdb holds only in-frame clones, not every one. In the table there are some 150,000 clones, under 85% of which are singletons. The sample was peripheral blood. The source is a man between 60 and 70 years old who had recovered from COVID-19. Each CDR3 is given with its conserved first and last residue. Fields, in order: CDR3 DNA, CDR3 protein, V gene, D gene, clone size, J gene. D genes are given only for firm matches. The size field is filled for only some rows; it gives once, few, many or a size class.

TGTGCCAGCAGTAAACAAGGGGCAGGGGGCACTGAAGCTTTCTTT	CASSKQGAGGTEAFF	TRBV6-5	TRBD1	-	TRBJ1-1
TGTGCCACCAGTGTCGTCGGACAGCAGTCCTACAATGAGCAGTTCTTC	CATSVVGQQSYNEQFF	TRBV24-1	-	-	TRBJ2-1
TGTGCCAGCAGTTTAGAATTTCAGTACGAGCAGTACTTC	CASSLEFQYEQYF	TRBV12-3/TRBV12-4	-	-	TRBJ2-7
TGTGCCAGCAGCAGACCAGGGCACCAAGAGACCCAGTACTTC	CASSRPGHQETQYF	TRBV5-4	-	-	TRBJ2-5
TGTGCCAGCAGCTTAGAAAGTTTTGCGGATACGCAGTATTTT	CASSLESFADTQYF	TRBV11-3	-	-	TRBJ2-3
TGTGCCAGCAGCTTAATGATGGGGGGCTCCTACAATGAGCAGTTCTTC	CASSLMMGGSYNEQFF	TRBV7-3	-	-	TRBJ2-1
TGTGCCAGTAGTATCGGACACCACACAGATACGCAGTATTTT	CASSIGHHTDTQYF	TRBV19	-	-	TRBJ2-3
TGTGCCTGGAGTGGCCACGGACAGGGGACGGGAAACACCATATATTTT	CAWSGHGQGTGNTIYF	TRBV30	TRBD1	-	TRBJ1-3
TGTGCCAGCAGTCCCGACGGGGGGACGGCTACTAGAGAAGCTTTCTTT	CASSPDGGTATREAFF	TRBV7-3	-	-	TRBJ1-1
TGCGCCAGCAGAACCGGGACAGGGTCAACTAATGAAAAACTGTTTTTT	CASRTGTGSTNEKLFF	TRBV5-1	TRBD1	-	TRBJ1-4
TGTGCCAGCAGTGAATGGGGACAGGGGGCGTTAAGCGAGCAGTACTTC	CASSEWGQGALSEQYF	TRBV2	TRBD1	-	TRBJ2-7
TGTGCCAGCGCCCTTTCCCGGGGGGAGCAGTACTTC	CASALSRGEQYF	TRBV12-3/TRBV12-4	-	-	TRBJ2-7
TGTGCCAGCAGCTTGGCTGGACAGACCTACGAGCAGTACTTC	CASSLAGQTYEQYF	TRBV7-9	-	-	TRBJ2-7
TGCGCCAGCAGCTTGGCCGGTGAGGCGGTTGGCTACACCTTC	CASSLAGEAVGYTF	TRBV5-1	-	-	TRBJ1-2
TGTGCCAGCAGTTTATGGTTGGATACGCAGGGCTCCTACGAGCAGTACTTC	CASSLWLDTQGSYEQYF	TRBV27	-	-	TRBJ2-7
TGTGCCAGCAGTTACTCTGGCGGTAGGATGAACACTGAAGCTTTCTTT	CASSYSGGRMNTEAFF	TRBV6-5	-	-	TRBJ1-1
TGTGCCAGCAGCTTAGCCGGTACCGGGATGAACACTGAAGCTTTCTTT	CASSLAGTGMNTEAFF	TRBV7-9	-	-	TRBJ1-1
TGTGCCAGCAGCTTAGTACAGGGAAACGAAAAACTGTTTTTT	CASSLVQGNEKLFF	TRBV7-2	-	-	TRBJ1-4
TGTGCCAGCAGCGTCACTGAAGCTTTCTTT	CASSVTEAFF	TRBV12-3/TRBV12-4	-	-	TRBJ1-1
TGTGCCAGCAGCTTAGCGGGTCTGACGGGGGAGCAGTTCTTC	CASSLAGLTGEQFF	TRBV7-9	-	-	TRBJ2-1
TGTGCCAGCAGCTTAGGGACAGACAACTATGGCTACACCTTC	CASSLGTDNYGYTF	TRBV7-2	-	-	TRBJ1-2
TGTGCCAGCAGCTCGGGGGTAGGAGAGACCCAGTACTTC	CASSSGVGETQYF	TRBV7-3	-	-	TRBJ2-5
TGTGCCAGCAGCCAAAGAACGGGGATTTCGAATTCACCCCTCCACTTT	CASSQRTGISNSPLHF	TRBV3-1/TRBV3-2	-	-	TRBJ1-6
TGTGCCAGCAGCGGGCAGGGGGAGCATCAGCCCCAGCATTTT	CASSGQGEHQPQHF	TRBV7-9	TRBD1	few	TRBJ1-5
TGCGCCAGCAGCCAAGGGGCTAGGGTGACGGGGAATGAGCAGTTCTTC	CASSQGARVTGNEQFF	TRBV4-1	-	-	TRBJ2-1
TGTGCCAGCAGTGATACGGGACAGGGGAGATACGAGCAGTACTTC	CASSDTGQGRYEQYF	TRBV25-1	TRBD1	few	TRBJ2-7
TGTGCCAGCTCACCACCAGGGAGAGGAGCCTACGAGCAGTACTTC	CASSPPGRGAYEQYF	TRBV18	-	-	TRBJ2-7
TGTGCCAGCAGCCCCCCCCTAGGGGGCGGGGAAAAACTGTTTTTT	CASSPPLGGGEKLFF	TRBV27	TRBD1	-	TRBJ1-4
TGCAGCGTTGAAGTTGCGGGCTCGAAGAAAAATGAAGCTTTCTTT	CSVEVAGSKKNEAFF	TRBV29-1	-	-	TRBJ1-1
TGTGCCAGTAGTATACCCAGCGGGGGCGCAGATACGCAGTATTTT	CASSIPSGGADTQYF	TRBV19	TRBD2	-	TRBJ2-3
TGTGCCAGCAGTTACTCGATAGGAGACAGGGAAGATTTGGCCCAGCATTTT	CASSYSIGDREDLAQHF	TRBV6-2/TRBV6-3	TRBD1	once	TRBJ1-5
TGCAGCGTTCGGGACAGGGAGGACGGGGAGCTGTTTTTT	CSVRDREDGELFF	TRBV29-1	TRBD1	-	TRBJ2-2
TGTGCCAGCAGCTTACAGGGCACCGGAATGAACATTCAGTACTTC	CASSLQGTGMNIQYF	TRBV5-4	-	-	TRBJ2-4
TGTGCCAGTAGTCGACAGAAAACGAGCTCCTACAATGAGCAGTTCTTC	CASSRQKTSSYNEQFF	TRBV19	-	-	TRBJ2-1
TGTGCCAGCAGCGTTCGAGGCGTACCCCATGAGCAGTTCTTC	CASSVRGVPHEQFF	TRBV9	-	few	TRBJ2-1
TGTGCCAGCAGCCCAATCGGGACTTCACCTGGCTATGGCTACACCTTC	CASSPIGTSPGYGYTF	TRBV7-6	-	-	TRBJ1-2
TGTGCCGCCAGGGGGTCAGGCGGCTACGAGCAGTACTTC	CAARGSGGYEQYF	TRBV6-5	TRBD1	-	TRBJ2-7
TGTGCCAGCTCACCACTTGTTGGAGGGGCTTTCTTT	CASSPLVGGAFF	TRBV18	-	-	TRBJ1-1
TGTGCCAGCACTACCGGGACAGGAGGTTTCAATGAGCAGTTCTTC	CASTTGTGGFNEQFF	TRBV7-2	TRBD1	-	TRBJ2-1
TGTGCCAGCAGCCCGGGACAGGGAGAGGGCTACACCTTC	CASSPGQGEGYTF	TRBV7-9	TRBD1	few	TRBJ1-2
TGTGCCAGCCAAGAACAGGGGGCATCACAAGCTACGCAGTATTTT	CASQEQGASQATQYF	TRBV2	TRBD1	-	TRBJ2-3
TGTGCCAGCAGAGCGACAGGCACAGATACGCAGTATTTT	CASRATGTDTQYF	TRBV2	-	-	TRBJ2-3
TGTGCCAGCAGCTCAATCCGCGGGGGCGACTATAATTCACCCCTCCACTTT	CASSSIRGGDYNSPLHF	TRBV5-6	-	-	TRBJ1-6
TGTGCCATCAGTGATGGGGGCAGGGGGAACACTGAAGCTTTCTTT	CAISDGGRGNTEAFF	TRBV10-3	-	-	TRBJ1-1
TGTGCCAGCAGCTTAGTCTCTAGCGGGGGGACCTCCTACGAGCAGTACTTC	CASSLVSSGGTSYEQYF	TRBV7-2	TRBD2	-	TRBJ2-7